The next 14 T cell receptor beta chains were all read from a single sample in a study of tumor and adjacent non-tumor tissue in lung cancer. TCRbeta libraries were built with three rounds of nested PCR, modified from ARM-PCR. In TCRdb, the multiplex PCR reads were re-called with MiXCR into one record per CDR3 protein. The repertoire holds fewer than 120,000 distinct CDR3 sequences, with approximately 87% as singletons. This sample's RNA came from whole unsorted tissue. The sample was lung tumor tissue. Receptors originate from a man aged 70 or older with non-small cell lung cancer.

The chain combines TRBV28 with TRBJ1-1; maybe TRBD1 (5 bases). The CDR3 has 14 residues. Germline values: CDR1 MDHEN, CDR2 SYDVKM. The V and J ends lost 8 bases and 7 bases respectively, with 20 bases between them. As DNA, the CDR3 is TGTGCCAGCGTTAAAAGAAGGGGTTTCATTGAAGCTTTCTTT. Protein product: CASVKRRGFIEAFF. Looking up the rest from reference TRBV28 and TRBJ1-1 gives the full variable domain: DVKVTQSSRYLVKRTGEKVFLECVQDMDHENMFWYRQDPGLGLRLIYFSYDVKMKEKGDIPEGYSVSREKKERFSLILESASTNQTSMYLCASVKRRGFIEAFFGQGTRLTVV.

The J gene is TRBJ2-2, the V gene TRBV23-1; D might be TRBD1 or TRBD2, each matching 5 bases. TRBV23-1 is treated as an ORF (open reading frame) with a function not yet certain. The ends were cut back, 0 bases at V and 15 bases at J, with 23 bases in the middle. CDR3 length: 16 residues. CDR3 loop: CASSQSWDPNTGKLFF. CDR3 DNA: TGCGCCAGCAGTCAATCGTGGGACCCGAACACCGGGAAGTTGTTTTTT.

This clonotype was recorded at least ten times. The rearrangement uses TRBV20-1 and TRBJ1-2; 10 bases match TRBD1. The CDR3 is 13 amino acids. Germline CDR1 and CDR2: DFQATT and SNEGSKA (reference sequence). The V segment lost 6 bases and the J segment 7 bases; nucleotides outside the gene matches: 8. The CDR3 loop is CSAKTGGSAGYTF. CDR3 DNA sequence: TGCAGTGCCAAGACAGGGGGCTCGGCTGGCTACACCTTC.

A note on this clonotype: Compared with germline, one end of the junction differs, possibly owing to a read error. V gene TRBV4-1 combines with J gene TRBJ1-5; 9 bases map to TRBD1. The CDR3 length is 15 residues. Germline CDR1 MGHRA, CDR2 YSYEKL. The CDR3 DNA reads as TGCGCCAGCAGCCCTGGGACAGGGAGCAATCGGCCCCAGCATTTT. It codes for CASSPGTGSNRPQHF.

The chain combines TRBV10-3 with TRBJ2-7, with TRBD1 matching over 7 bases. CDR3 length: 14 amino acids. The V segment lost 9 bases and the J segment 3 bases; nucleotides outside the gene matches: 11. Germline V gives CDR1 ENHRY, CDR2 SYGVKD. The CDR3 protein is CAMSKRDSYYEQYF. The CDR3 nucleotides read TGTGCCATGAGTAAGAGGGACAGCTACTACGAGCAGTACTTC.

About this clonotype: The junction shows a germline mismatch at one end, possibly a read error. The CDR3 spells CSIEGDGFYGYTF. The CDR3 nucleotides are TGCAGCATTGAAGGCGACGGATTCTATGGCTACACCTTC. The J gene is TRBJ1-2, the V gene TRBV29-1; D not resolved. This CDR3 comprises 13 residues. From germline, CDR1 is SQVTM and CDR2 ANQGSEA.

This chain uses TRBV6-1 with TRBJ1-4; tentatively, D is TRBD1 (5 bases). The CDR3 has 17 amino acids. Trimming took 1 base from V and 7 from J, leaving 19 bases between them. Germline CDR1 MNHNS, CDR2 SASEGT. CDR3 sequence (DNA): TGTGCCAGCAGTGAAGGCGGTTCGGCAGGGCGCGGTGAAAAACTGTTTTTT. Its protein is CASSEGGSAGRGEKLFF.

The table lists this clonotype with many counts. The chain carries TRBV14 and TRBJ2-3; D unclear. CDR1 is SGHDN and CDR2 is FVKESK in the germline V gene. The CDR3 runs 14 residues. Trimming stripped 7 bases from V and 1 base from J, with 12 bases between. The CDR3 protein is CASTSFHGTDTQYF. In DNA form, the CDR3 reads TGTGCCAGCACCTCCTTCCATGGCACAGATACGCAGTATTTT.

As to this clonotype: No conserved phenylalanine or tryptophan ends this CDR3, so it is likely a read error. The DNA is left out, because the CDR3 cannot be placed on it with certainty; the CDR3 is given as TCRdb lists it. CDR3 region: CASSLVPTVNYGYIY. J is TRBJ1-2 and V is TRBV5-5; the DNA was not compared with TRBD1, the D call given in the table. Looked up from germline, CDR1 is SGHKS and CDR2 is YYEKEE (reference sequence). Counting both end residues, the CDR3 totals 15 amino acids.

This clonotype has just one count. One end of the junction does not line up with germline, which may come from a read error. The chain carries TRBV29-1 and TRBJ1-2; no definite D call. Germline-derived CDR1 and CDR2 are SQVTM and ANQGSEA. CDR3 length equals 11 residues. Here the CDR3 reads CIVANGYDYTF. The CDR3 DNA follows: TGCATCGTTGCGAACGGTTATGACTACACCTTC.

This clonotype was detected once. This chain uses TRBV11-2 with TRBJ2-1, with 9 bases aligning to TRBD2. Per germline, CDR1 SGHAT and CDR2 FQNNGV. The CDR3 consists of 15 residues. Losses at the gene ends were 3 bases for V and 2 bases for J; bases not matched to a gene: 2. CDR3: CASSFGGRAYNEQFF. CDR3 DNA: TGTGCCAGCAGCTTTGGCGGGAGGGCCTACAATGAGCAGTTCTTC.

V usage is TRBV2 and J usage is TRBJ2-5, with D perhaps given as TRBD1 or TRBD2 (5 bases each). Germline loops: CDR1 SNHLY, CDR2 FYNNEI. CDR3 size: 15 residues. Between the trimmed V and J ends, which lost 7 bases and 5 bases, there was a span of 20 bases. The CDR3 DNA reads TGTGCCAGCACATCAGGGACCATGGGCTTGGAGACCCAGTACTTC. Translation: CASTSGTMGLETQYF.

This clonotype appeared a few times. A junction boundary mismatches the germline segment, possibly from a read error. V usage is TRBV20-1 and J usage is TRBJ2-3, with D perhaps TRBD1 or TRBD2 (5 bases each). Per germline, CDR1 DFQATT and CDR2 SNEGSKA (reference sequence). There are 12 residues in the CDR3. CDR3 DNA: TGCAATGCTACCAGGGAGTGGGATACACAGTATTTT. Residues: CNATREWDTQYF.

The V call is TRBV20-1, the J call TRBJ2-7; 7 bases agree with TRBD1. The germline CDR1 and CDR2 sequences are DFQATT and SNEGSKA (reference sequence). This CDR3 comprises 15 residues. The trim removed 1 base at V and 2 bases at J, leaving 8 bases unmatched. CDR3 sequence: CSARGRGTDTYEQYF. The CDR3 bases are TGCAGTGCTAGAGGTAGGGGGACAGATACCTACGAGCAGTACTTC.